Below, 17 T cell receptor beta chains from the same sample are listed, as sequenced in a study of cytomegalovirus exposure and HLA in healthy donors. With 60 Vbeta and 13 Jbeta primers, the PCR was carried out. This table comes from immunoSEQ multiplex PCR, and its TCRdb copy is limited to in-frame clones, with some not included. Seen in this sample are 150,000 to 200,000 clones; the ten most common clones hold about 6.5%. The specimen was PBMCs. These receptors originate from a young man in good health and CMV-seronegative.

V and J are TRBV6-1 and TRBJ1-5; D ambiguous. CDR1 is MNHNS and CDR2 is SASEGT in the germline V gene. The length of the CDR3 is 15 residues. The V end lost 4 bases, the J end lost 6 bases, and 16 bases lay between the germline ends. CDR3 coding DNA: TGTGCCAGCAGTGTTGGCGAGGAAGTTGGTCAGCCCCAGCATTTT. It specifies CASSVGEEVGQPQHF.

The CDR3 nucleotides are TGTGCCAGCAGCCCCCGCTCGGGGATTTCGGACACTGAAGCTTTCTTT. Translation gives CASSPRSGISDTEAFF. This chain connects TRBV9 to TRBJ1-1; no clear D gene. With 4 bases removed from V and 3 bases from J, the gap between germline ends came to 19 bases. CDR1 is SGDLS and CDR2 is YYNGEE in the germline V gene. The CDR3 runs 16 residues.

The genes are TRBV9 and TRBJ2-1; 8 bases map to TRBD2. J gave up 5 bases and V 0 bases, and 7 bases lay outside the gene matches. In germline, CDR1 is SGDLS, CDR2 YYNGEE. The CDR3 extends over 16 amino acids. The CDR3 coding sequence is TGTGCCAGCAGCGTAGAACCAGCGGGGGAGCACAATGAGCAGTTCTTC. The encoded protein is CASSVEPAGEHNEQFF.

The genes are TRBV7-2 and TRBJ2-3; TRBD2 might be the D (5 bases). This CDR3 has 14 residues. V shed 6 bases and J shed 1 base, with 11 bases lying between them. Germline lookup yields CDR1 SGHTA and CDR2 FQGNSA. CDR3 nucleotide sequence: TGTGCCAGCAGATCAACCGGGGGCACAGATACGCAGTATTTT. Translated: CASRSTGGTDTQYF.

V and J are TRBV2 and TRBJ2-5; the match to TRBD2 covers 8 bases. Germline V gene lookup returns CDR1 SNHLY and CDR2 FYNNEI. The CDR3 has 14 residues. With V trimmed by 4 bases and J by 4 bases, 5 bases remained unmatched. The CDR3 loop is CASSGGAGGETQYF. The CDR3 DNA sequence: TGTGCCAGCAGTGGAGGGGCGGGGGGAGAGACCCAGTACTTC.

The chain is built from TRBV6-5 and TRBJ2-5; D remains ambiguous. Germline CDR1 and CDR2: MNHEY and SVGAGI. This CDR3 has 12 residues. The V gene lost 7 bases and the J gene lost 4 bases, with 10 bases spanning the gap. The CDR3 nucleotides are TGTGCCAGCATCTCAGACTCAGAGACCCAGTACTTC. Protein: CASISDSETQYF.

The chain has TRBV29-1 and TRBJ2-2; TRBD2 matches at 7 bases. The CDR3 has 15 residues. Losses at the gene ends were 6 bases for V and 1 base for J; bases not matched to a gene: 8. Germline V gives CDR1 SQVTM, CDR2 ANQGSEA. The CDR3 sequence: CSVGILAENTGELFF. In nucleotides, the CDR3 is TGCAGCGTAGGAATCCTAGCGGAGAACACCGGGGAGCTGTTTTTT.

V and J are TRBV14 and TRBJ2-7; 7 positions agree with TRBD1. This CDR3 is 15 amino acids long. The V and J ends lost 4 bases and 0 bases, in that order; junction bases with no gene match: 6. CDR1 SGHDN and CDR2 FVKESK come from the germline V gene. CDR3 protein: CASSRRQGSSYEQYF. The CDR3 DNA sequence: TGTGCCAGCAGCCGGAGACAGGGCTCCTCCTACGAGCAGTACTTC.

The chain combines TRBV6-5 with TRBJ2-7, with 12 bases matching TRBD2. V lost 0 bases to trimming and J lost 4 bases; unmatched junction nucleotides: 1. Germline lookup yields CDR1 MNHEY and CDR2 SVGAGI. This CDR3 region has 15 residues. CDR3 residues: CASSYSTSGGYEQYF. CDR3 bases: TGTGCCAGCAGTTACTCTACTAGCGGGGGGTACGAGCAGTACTTC.

The chain employs TRBV5-1 and TRBJ2-4; 11 nucleotides match TRBD2. V shed 4 bases, J shed 7 bases, and the junction held 10 bases outside the gene matches. The CDR3 loop spans 16 amino acids. Germline CDR1 is SGHRS and CDR2 is YFSETQ. The CDR3 region is CASSLGLAASGNIQYF. The CDR3 region has the DNA TGCGCCAGCAGCCTGGGACTAGCGGCCTCGGGGAACATTCAGTACTTC.

The CDR3 region is CAWSSGSSGANVLTF. CDR3 nucleotides: TGTGCCTGGAGTTCCGGGAGCTCTGGGGCCAACGTCCTGACTTTC. This chain joins TRBV30 and TRBJ2-6; D is perhaps TRBD2 (6 bases). This CDR3 is built from 15 residues. The germline V and J ends were trimmed by 2 bases and 0 bases, with 8 bases remaining between them. Germline V gene sequence: CDR1 GTSNPN, CDR2 SVGIG (reference sequence).

This chain uses TRBV28 with TRBJ1-3, with D unclear. This CDR3 has 14 residues. V shed 5 bases and J shed 0 bases, with 8 bases lying between them. Germline assignment: CDR1 MDHEN and CDR2 SYDVKM. CDR3 residues: CASSTPHSGNTIYF. Written as DNA, the CDR3 is TGTGCCAGCAGTACCCCACACTCTGGAAACACCATATATTTT.

The DNA of the CDR3 is TGTGCCAGCAGCTTAAGTAGCGGGGCTAGCTCCTACGAGCAGTACTTC. Translated: CASSLSSGASSYEQYF. The chain employs TRBV11-2 and TRBJ2-7, with 8 positions matching TRBD2. Germline loops: CDR1 SGHAT, CDR2 FQNNGV. Trimming at V came to 2 bases and at J to 0 bases, leaving 6 bases not matched to a gene. This CDR3 has 16 residues.

This chain joins TRBV7-7 and TRBJ2-6, with TRBD1 matching over 8 bases. Germline V gene lookup returns CDR1 SSHAT and CDR2 FNYEAQ (reference sequence). This CDR3 spans 18 amino acids. With 1 base clipped from V and 2 bases from J, the junction kept 7 bases outside the gene matches. Written as DNA, the CDR3 is TGTGCCAGCAGCTTAGAAGCAGGGGGCAATACTGGGGCCAACGTCCTGACTTTC. This translates into CASSLEAGGNTGANVLTF.

The J gene is TRBJ2-3, the V gene TRBV6-1; D gene uncertain. The V and J ends lost 8 bases and 0 bases respectively, with 12 bases between them. This CDR3 spans 14 amino acids. Germline V CDR1 and CDR2: MNHNS, SASEGT. The CDR3 is CASAPFSSTDTQYF. In DNA form, the CDR3 reads TGTGCCAGCGCGCCATTTTCTAGCACAGATACGCAGTATTTT.

V usage is TRBV4-2 and J usage is TRBJ2-6; D is possibly TRBD1 (5 bases). The CDR3 is 17 residues long. Trimming pared 0 bases from V and 4 bases from J, leaving 13 bases between. CDR1 LGHNA and CDR2 YNFKEQ come from the germline V gene. The CDR3 DNA is TGTGCCAGCAGCCAAGATTTTCAGGGCTCCGGGGCCAACGTCCTGACTTTC. This gives the protein CASSQDFQGSGANVLTF.

The CDR3 sequence: CASSLRRSGGQETQYF. DNA of the CDR3: TGTGCCAGCAGCTTGCGACGTAGCGGGGGCCAAGAGACCCAGTACTTC. The chain carries TRBV5-4 and TRBJ2-5, with 9 bases fitting TRBD2. The ends lost 1 base at V and 1 base at J; junction bases unmatched: 5. The CDR3 spans 16 residues. From germline, CDR1 is SGHNT and CDR2 YYREEE (reference sequence).